Listed here are 27 T cell receptor beta chains from one sample, sequenced in a study of blood T cells in healthy people across ages (dated by TCRdb to between 2015 and 2016). Library creation used 5' RACE. Sequenced using an Illumina HiSeq 2500. The second PCR ran for about 6 to 12 cycles and used a J-beta primer mix along with a sample-barcoded 5' primer. The raw public reads went through TCRdb reprocessing: fastp at Q25, MiXCR clone calling, in-frame beta chains kept. Rows are unified per CDR3 protein, each entry keeping the most common DNA and genes. This sample lists over 1,200,000 distinct CDR3 sequences; approximately 59% were detected once. 6.5% to 8% of the sample is in the top ten clones. Sample: blood. The source of these receptors is a man between 18 and 35 years old in good health.

The genes are TRBV24-1 and TRBJ2-1; D not certain. The ends were cut back, 1 base at V and 7 bases at J, with 7 bases in the middle. Germline CDR1 and CDR2: KGHDR and SFDVKD. There are 13 residues in the CDR3. CDR3 sequence: CATSDFRQNEQFF. In DNA, the CDR3 is TGTGCCACCAGTGATTTTAGGCAAAATGAGCAGTTCTTC.

A few counts support this clonotype. This chain connects TRBV4-1 to TRBJ2-6, with 8 bases identical to TRBD1. Germline assignment: CDR1 MGHRA and CDR2 YSYEKL. The CDR3 is made up of 19 amino acids. The trim removed 3 bases at V and 0 bases at J, leaving 10 bases unmatched. CDR3 in amino acids: CASSHRGQGSLSGANVLTF. The CDR3 nucleotides read TGCGCCAGCAGCCATCGTGGACAGGGTTCCCTCTCTGGGGCCAACGTCCTGACTTTC.

This clonotype appeared once. Given a much more abundant clone one base away, this may be a read error. This chain links TRBV12-3 or TRBV12-4 with TRBJ1-2, with 7 bases fitting TRBD1. The CDR3 loop spans 14 amino acids. CDR3 amino acids: CVSSSGQERDGYTF. The CDR3 DNA sequence: TGTGTCAGCAGTTCTGGACAGGAACGTGATGGCTACACCTTC.

The chain couples TRBV3-1 to TRBJ2-7; no clear D gene. The CDR3 runs 12 residues. Trimming removed 1 base from V and 8 bases from J, with 9 bases in between. Per germline, CDR1 LGHDT and CDR2 YNNKEL (reference sequence). This CDR3 is CASSQGGSKQYF. Here the CDR3 DNA reads TGTGCCAGCAGCCAAGGCGGCAGCAAGCAGTACTTC.

On this clonotype itself: One end of the junction varies from germline; a read error may be responsible. CDR3 sequence reads: CGSSQESRSNEQYF. The CDR3 nucleotides read TGCGGCAGCAGCCAAGAGTCCAGGTCCAACGAGCAGTACTTC. V is TRBV4-1 and J is TRBJ2-7; D remains unclear. In germline, CDR1 is MGHRA, CDR2 YSYEKL. The CDR3 runs to 14 residues.

This sequence joins TRBV12-3 or TRBV12-4 and TRBJ2-3, with a possible D match to TRBD1 (6 bases). The CDR3 covers 15 residues. The ends were cut back, 7 bases at V and 4 bases at J, with 18 bases in the middle. The CDR3 coding sequence is TGTGCCAGCAACCATCAAGGGGGTACATCAGATACGCAGTATTTT. Its translation: CASNHQGGTSDTQYF.

The genes are TRBV29-1 and TRBJ2-5; a weak D match, TRBD2 (6 bases). CDR1 SQVTM and CDR2 ANQGSEA come from the germline V gene. The CDR3 is 14 residues long. Trimming pared 4 bases from V and 7 bases from J, leaving 19 bases between. As DNA, the CDR3 is TGCAGCGTTGTCCGTGCGGGGAATAGCGTGACCCAGTACTTC. Encoded protein: CSVVRAGNSVTQYF. Filled out from reference TRBV29-1 and TRBJ2-5, the complete variable domain reads SAVISQKPSRDICQRGTSLTIQCQVDSQVTMMFWYRQQPGQSLTLIATANQGSEATYESGFVIDKFPISRPNLTFSTLTVSNMSPEDSSIYLCSVVRAGNSVTQYFGPGTRLLVL.

This clonotype was observed a handful of times. The chain is built from TRBV28 and TRBJ2-3; 11 bases are shared with TRBD2. CDR3 length: 16 residues. Germline V gives CDR1 MDHEN, CDR2 SYDVKM. The V gene end was trimmed by 5 bases and the J gene end by 6 bases; junction bases not matched to a gene: 10. The CDR3 reads CASSTATSGRGDTQYF. The CDR3 region has the DNA TGTGCCAGCAGTACCGCTACTAGCGGGAGAGGGGATACGCAGTATTTT.

Written as DNA, the CDR3 is TGCAGCGTTGTGAGACCTTCAGCGGGGTACACTGAAGCTTTCTTT. It codes for CSVVRPSAGYTEAFF. The chain has TRBV29-1 and TRBJ1-1; D gene uncertain. Germline V CDR1 and CDR2: SQVTM, ANQGSEA. There are 15 residues in the CDR3. Between the trimmed V and J ends, which lost 4 bases and 3 bases, there was a span of 18 bases.

The genes are TRBV28 and TRBJ2-5; D ambiguous. Trimming stripped 2 bases from V and 5 bases from J, with 18 bases between. CDR1 is MDHEN and CDR2 is SYDVKM in the germline V gene. The CDR3 is 16 amino acids. This chain's CDR3 is CASSLMLVGIRETQYF. The CDR3 coding sequence is TGTGCCAGCAGTTTAATGTTAGTGGGTATACGGGAGACCCAGTACTTC.

The V gene is TRBV7-9, the J gene TRBJ2-7, with 8 bases lining up with TRBD1. The CDR3 sequence is 16 residues long. V lost 5 bases and J lost 2; bases outside the gene matches: 11. The V gene's germline CDR1 is SEHNR and CDR2 FQNEAQ (reference sequence). Here the CDR3 reads CASSQTSGGDPYEQYF. The CDR3, as DNA: TGTGCCAGCAGCCAAACCTCAGGGGGCGACCCCTACGAGCAGTACTTC.

Remarks on this clonotype: Sequence at one end of the junction differs from germline and may be a read error. The chain recombines TRBV20-1 with TRBJ2-3; the D call may be TRBD1 or TRBD2 (5 bases each). CDR1 is DFQATT, CDR2 SNEGSKA, per germline (reference sequence). The CDR3 extends over 16 amino acids. CDR3 in DNA: TGCAGTGCTAGAGACCCGGGACCAACGCGCACAGATGCGCAGTATTTT. It yields the protein CSARDPGPTRTDAQYF.

V and J are TRBV29-1 and TRBJ2-1; D is unresolved. The J call may be mistaken, given a closer DNA end match to TRBJ2-7. The CDR3 has 13 amino acids. In germline, CDR1 is SQVTM, CDR2 ANQGSEA. The CDR3 loop reads CSVGVSSYNEQYF. CDR3 in DNA: TGCAGCGTTGGTGTCAGCTCCTACAATGAGCAGTACTTC.

The CDR3 region is CASSVLAGVGSDTQYF. The CDR3 DNA sequence: TGTGCCAGCAGCGTATTAGCGGGAGTCGGGTCAGATACGCAGTATTTT. The genes are TRBV9 and TRBJ2-3; TRBD2 matches 9 bases. This CDR3 region has 16 residues. Germline CDR1 is SGDLS and CDR2 is YYNGEE. The V gene end was trimmed by 1 base and the J gene end by 4 bases; junction bases not matched to a gene: 7.

The rearrangement joins TRBV6-5 to TRBJ2-3; 7 positions match TRBD1. V shed 2 bases, J shed 5 bases, and the junction held 4 bases outside the gene matches. Germline CDR1 and CDR2: MNHEY and SVGAGI. CDR3 size: 14 residues. The DNA for the CDR3 is TGTGCCAGCAGTTACCTACAGGGGATAGATACGCAGTATTTT. Translation: CASSYLQGIDTQYF.

This chain links TRBV4-3 with TRBJ1-2; TRBD1 matches at 10 bases. This CDR3 spans 16 amino acids. The J segment lost 6 bases and the V segment lost 3 bases, leaving 10 bases of the junction unmatched. Germline V gene data show CDR1 as LGHNA and CDR2 as YSLEER. CDR3 sequence reads: CASSHRAGQGGNGYTF. For the CDR3, the DNA is TGCGCCAGCAGCCACAGAGCCGGACAGGGGGGTAATGGCTACACCTTC.

The gene calls are TRBV25-1 and TRBJ1-4; no definite D call. This CDR3 has 15 residues. Deletions cut 4 bases from V and 8 bases from J, with 17 bases between. Germline V lookup: CDR1 MGHDK, CDR2 SYGVNS. The CDR3 bases are TGTGCCAGCAGTGGAAGGTGGGAGACGAGCGAAAAACTGTTTTTT. Translated: CASSGRWETSEKLFF.

This clonotype has more than one count but fewer than ten. The genes are TRBV20-1 and TRBJ2-5; tentatively, D is TRBD1 or TRBD2 (5 bases each). Deletions cut 5 bases from V and 4 bases from J, with 11 bases between. Germline CDR1 and CDR2: DFQATT and SNEGSKA (reference sequence). The CDR3 consists of 12 residues. The CDR3 region is CSASPGRETQYF. CDR3 nucleotides: TGCAGTGCTTCCCCGGGACGAGAGACCCAGTACTTC.

This clonotype was picked up one time. This chain connects TRBV3-1 to TRBJ2-7; D unresolved. With 4 bases removed from V and 2 bases from J, the gap between germline ends came to 15 bases. The CDR3 loop spans 15 amino acids. The germline V gene encodes CDR1 LGHDT and CDR2 YNNKEL (reference sequence). CDR3 DNA: TGTGCCAGCAGCCTGGACGCAACCGATACCTACGAGCAGTACTTC. This sequence encodes CASSLDATDTYEQYF.

The V and J genes are TRBV4-3 and TRBJ2-4; 10 nucleotides agree with TRBD1. TRBJ2-7 matches the DNA end more closely, so the J call is doubtful. The CDR3 is 15 amino acids. Germline CDR1 and CDR2: LGHNA and YSLEER. CDR3 region: CASSQWSGTGDEQYF. The CDR3 DNA reads TGCGCCAGCAGCCAGTGGTCCGGGACAGGGGACGAGCAGTACTTC.

The V and J genes are TRBV28 and TRBJ2-5; D not certain. V lost 2 bases and J lost 5, with 18 bases in between. The CDR3 sequence is 16 residues long. CDR1 is MDHEN and CDR2 is SYDVKM in the germline V gene. CDR3 nucleotide sequence: TGTGCCAGCAGTTTAGGCCCAGACGGAGACCTGGAGACCCAGTACTTC. Its protein product is CASSLGPDGDLETQYF. The full variable domain, rest sourced from reference TRBV28 and TRBJ2-5, is DVKVTQSSRYLVKRTGEKVFLECVQDMDHENMFWYRQDPGLGLRLIYFSYDVKMKEKGDIPEGYSVSREKKERFSLILESASTNQTSMYLCASSLGPDGDLETQYFGPGTRLLVL.

V and J are TRBV6-5 and TRBJ2-1; the match to TRBD1 covers 7 bases. With 4 bases clipped from V and 9 bases from J, the junction kept 9 bases outside the gene matches. The CDR3 spans 14 residues. Per the germline V gene, CDR1 is MNHEY and CDR2 is SVGAGI. The CDR3 region has the DNA TGTGCCAGCAGTTGGGACAGCGAAATTGGTGAGCAGTTCTTC. It encodes CASSWDSEIGEQFF.

The chain employs TRBV7-9 and TRBJ2-7; 10 bases are a match to TRBD2. The CDR3 consists of 16 residues. Germline CDR1 and CDR2: SEHNR and FQNEAQ (reference sequence). V shed 4 bases and J 2 bases; nucleotides not matched to a gene: 8. The CDR3 nucleotides are TGTGCCAGCAGCTCACCGGGGCTAGCGGGGGCCTACGAGCAGTACTTC. Its translation is CASSSPGLAGAYEQYF.

This chain uses TRBV7-9 with TRBJ1-2; TRBD1 matches 7 bases. CDR3 size: 16 residues. Trimming cost V 5 bases and J 3 bases; bases outside gene matches: 12. Germline loops: CDR1 SEHNR, CDR2 FQNEAQ (reference sequence). CDR3 loop: CASSPSAGTAYYGYTF. The CDR3 DNA follows: TGTGCCAGCAGCCCTTCCGCTGGGACAGCTTACTATGGCTACACCTTC.

The gene calls are TRBV10-3 and TRBJ2-5, with 8 bases identical to TRBD1. CDR3 length: 15 residues. CDR1 is ENHRY, CDR2 SYGVKD, per germline. The V segment lost 6 bases and the J segment 5 bases; nucleotides outside the gene matches: 11. CDR3 bases: TGTGCCATCAGACCCAAAACAGGGGGAATGGAGACCCAGTACTTC. This codes for CAIRPKTGGMETQYF.

The gene calls are TRBV10-2 and TRBJ2-4, with unresolved D. The assigned J gene may be wrong: the sequence end matches TRBJ2-7 better. This CDR3 has 14 amino acids. Germline CDR1 reads WSHSY; CDR2 reads SAAADI. CDR3 residues: CASTIHGYSYEQYF. CDR3 DNA sequence: TGCGCCAGCACCATCCACGGATATAGCTACGAGCAGTACTTC.

The chain employs TRBV15 and TRBJ1-2, with no clear D. This CDR3 spans 13 amino acids. Trimming removed 3 bases from V and 6 bases from J, with 11 bases in between. Germline CDR1 reads LNHNV; CDR2 reads YYDKDF (reference sequence). The CDR3 sequence is CATSSRGWHGYTF. CDR3 DNA: TGTGCCACCAGCAGTCGAGGGTGGCATGGCTACACCTTC.